This TCR beta chain was observed in a study of technical replicates of blood from several donors. The data were produced by immunoSEQ multiplex PCR, yet TCRdb's version contains in-frame clones alone and is incomplete. Among about 81,000 clones listed, more than 90% were seen once. The CDR3 runs 15 residues. The germline V gene encodes CDR1 MNHNS and CDR2 SASEGT. Trimming pared 6 bases from V and 7 bases from J, leaving 19 bases between. This rearrangement joins TRBV6-1 to TRBJ2-1, with TRBD2 as a possible D gene (5 bases). Sequences were obtained from T cells isolated from PBMCs. This sequence was found in a human donor in good health. The CDR3 region is CASRDRAIERNEQFF. CDR3 sequence (DNA): TGTGCCAGCAGAGACCGGGCCATAGAGCGGAATGAGCAGTTCTTC.